This TCR beta chain was recorded in a study of T cells in Graves' hyperthyroidism and ophthalmopathy (dated by TCRdb to about 2019). Broadly, across the study: Peripheral blood samples were taken at initial diagnosis, before any treatment was given. The paper reports TCR Vbeta CDR3 sequencing of over 120 peripheral blood samples: approximately 41 ophthalmopathy, fewer than 80 hyperthyroidism and around 17 progressor patients. The roughly 100 discovery patients were randomly split 7:3 into training and test sets. Once sampling was done, hyperthyroidism patients were given methimazole at a starting dose of 30 mg daily, whereas ophthalmopathy patients were given high-dose intravenous methylprednisolone. The study also compared thyroid tissue and blood T-cell repertoires from five or six Graves' hyperthyroidism patients. TCR V-J signatures able to tell the groups apart were searched for in a discovery cohort of 95 to 100 patients, of whom 43 had Graves' ophthalmopathy and under 65 had stable Graves' hyperthyroidism. Prospective prediction of ophthalmopathy was tested in an independent validation cohort consisting of 18 to 20 hyperthyroidism patients and over 15 patients who later progressed to ophthalmopathy.

A patient counted as having stable Graves' hyperthyroidism if no progression to ophthalmopathy occurred over 18 months of follow-up. Hyperthyroidism patients were newly diagnosed, had a disease duration of under 2 months, and were aged 18 to 65 years. The study excluded patients with uncontrolled infections, other autoimmune diseases, pregnancy or lactation. Clinical symptoms, serum thyroxine and TRAb, thyroid ultrasound, and orbital computed tomography formed the basis for the diagnoses. Ficoll-Paque density gradient centrifugation was used to isolate PBMCs from under 11 ml of fresh peripheral blood. Total RNA was extracted using Trizol reagent, and RNA quality was assessed on an Agilent 2100 Bioanalyzer. The TCR beta CDR3 regions were amplified from the RNA transcripts. The first round of RT-PCR for the TCR CDR3 was performed with the HTBI primer set and the Qiagen OneStep RT-PCR kit. Libraries were constructed in a second round of multiplex PCR, after which size selection and purification were performed. Sequencing of the libraries was done on an Illumina HiSeq2000 using paired-end 100 bp reads. The authors processed their data as follows. SOAPnuke was used to process the raw data, removing reads that contained adapters or uncalled bases, had a mean Phred below 15, or lacked an exact match to the constant primer or identifier. COPE v1.2.5 was used to merge the high-quality paired reads, and each unique nucleotide sequence was defined as a clonotype. Clonotypes were aligned to IMGT TRBV, TRBD and TRBJ reference segments using MiTCR v1.1. The analysis was restricted to V-J combinations with a frequency above 0.0001, which together covered about 99% of the repertoires. A TCS score was defined as the ratio of F50 (clonal expansion) to E x V (chaos), with BLOSUM62-based TCRdist applied between CDR3 peptides within each V-J. Welch's t-statistics and random forest reduced around 520 V-J features to some 14, which were used in a naive Bayes classifier (R e1071). Using fastp trimming at Q25 and MiXCR clonotype assembly, TCRdb reanalyzed the public sequencing data and kept in-frame beta chains. Every distinct CDR3 protein forms one entry, paired with its most common genes and DNA. The V and J calls were not made by the authors but by TCRdb's processing. Counted in this sample were 500,000 to 650,000 distinct CDR3 sequences; 14% of them appeared once. In total, the top ten clones hold more than 11% of the sample.

General findings and caveats noted by the study authors: No statistical method was used to set the sample size in advance, and investigators knew the group allocation. Most expanded thyroid clonotypes (frequency above 0.001) were also detected in blood, a finding suggesting that blood repertoires may reflect thyroid immune responses. In validation, the model predicted progression to ophthalmopathy a median of about 5.9 months before onset, with roughly 70% sensitivity and roughly 79% specificity. A 13 V-J signature model separated ophthalmopathy from stable hyperthyroidism, with about 90% sensitivity and 81% to 82% specificity in cross-validation and 80%/75% in testing.

Relative to germline, V is 7 bases shorter and J is 3 bases shorter, with 9 bases between their ends. Counted from cysteine to phenylalanine, this CDR3 has 12 amino acids. Just CDR3 DNA is preserved here, 36 bases in frame from base 1. From the germline V gene (reference sequence), CDR1 is LNHDA and CDR2 is SQIVND. This clonotype was counted many times. What antigen it recognizes has not been identified. Base quality data are lacking; no much larger clone is found one base away. The source of this sequence is a woman in her thirties or forties with Graves' hyperthyroidism. Here the chain combines TRBV19 and TRBJ1-1; TRBD1 might be the D gene, on 5 matching bases. The specimen sequenced was blood. The CDR3: CASTGADTEAFF. The DNA is TGTGCCAGTACCGGGGCTGACACTGAAGCTTTCTTT. The variable domain in full, with residues beyond the CDR3 obtained from the reference TRBV19 and TRBJ1-1 genes, is DGGITQSPKYLFRKEGQNVTLSCEQNLNHDAMYWYRQDPGQGLRLIYYSQIVNDFQKGDIAEGYSVSREKKESFPLTVTSAQKNPTAFYLCASTGADTEAFFGQGTRLTVV.